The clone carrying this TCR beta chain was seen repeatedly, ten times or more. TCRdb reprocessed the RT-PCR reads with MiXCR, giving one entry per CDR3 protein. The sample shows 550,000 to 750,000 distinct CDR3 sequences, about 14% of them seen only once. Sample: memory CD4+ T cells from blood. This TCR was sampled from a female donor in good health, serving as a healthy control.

In DNA, the CDR3 is TGCAGCGTTCTTCTGGCTGCGGACACTGAAGCTTTCTTT. Its translation is CSVLLAADTEAFF. The rearrangement links TRBV29-1 to TRBJ1-1, with no clear D. Germline-derived CDR1 and CDR2 are SQVTM and ANQGSEA. V was shortened by 5 bases and J by 3 bases, with 13 bases between the two germline ends. This CDR3 comprises 13 residues.